The clone carrying this TCR beta chain was seen more than once but under ten times. The antigen is undetermined. These data belong to a study of early T cells in non-severe SARS-CoV-2 infection. Overall study context: It was bulk RNA from unsorted whole blood that was sequenced, and the chains were unpaired. Study-wide findings and caveats: In VDJdb matching, anti-spike CD8 responses were favored while private and CD4 specificities went missing.

Trimming shortened V by 0 bases and J by 4 bases, and 13 bases separated the two germline ends. Germline V gene data show CDR1 as SGHNT and CDR2 as YYREEE (reference sequence). The CDR3 runs to 15 residues. Each single cDNA molecule received a unique molecular identifier. TCRdb ran MiXCR on the 5' RACE reads and lists one entry per CDR3 protein. Here the sample spans about 69,000 distinct CDR3 sequences, roughly 4.8% being singletons. This clonotype was obtained from an adult who was a healthcare worker with PCR-confirmed SARS-CoV-2 infection or an uninfected control (not recorded which). The donor label of this sample is uncertain. V usage is TRBV5-4 and J usage is TRBJ2-5; D not resolved. The specimen was whole blood, collected at baseline. The CDR3 region has the DNA TGTGCCAGCAGCTTGGCCGTATCCGAGGCAGAGACCCAGTACTTC. It codes for CASSLAVSEAETQYF.